The rows below give T cell receptor beta chains drawn from one sample of a study of cytomegalovirus exposure and HLA in healthy donors. Repertoires were generated with immunoSEQ multiplex PCR, while TCRdb's copy carries only in-frame clones and drops some. Of approximately 150,000 clones in the sample, approximately 88% were seen once. The sequenced sample consisted of PBMCs. The receptors were sampled from a woman aged 40 to 55 in good health and CMV-seronegative. Each CDR3 is given with its conserved first and last residue. A D gene is named only where the DNA matches it firmly. Clone size is given for some rows only: seen once, a few or many times, or a class if the clone is expanded.

cdr3_aa	cdr3_nt	clone_size	d_call	v_call	j_call
CASGQGTTNEKLFF	TGCGCCAGCGGTCAGGGAACAACTAATGAAAAACTGTTTTTT	-	-	TRBV10-1	TRBJ1-4
CASSRDSNTEAFF	TGTGCCAGCTCACGGGACAGCAACACTGAAGCTTTCTTT	-	TRBD1	TRBV18	TRBJ1-1
CSSSPPGLAGGPSYNEQFF	TGTTCCAGCAGCCCACCGGGACTAGCGGGAGGGCCTAGCTACAATGAGCAGTTCTTC	-	TRBD2	TRBV7-9	TRBJ2-1
CASSVEIGRKDTQYF	TGTGCCAGCAGCGTAGAGATAGGGAGGAAAGATACGCAGTATTTT	-	-	TRBV9	TRBJ2-3
CASLRDTEAFF	TGCGCCAGCCTCAGGGACACTGAAGCTTTCTTT	-	-	TRBV10-2	TRBJ1-1
CASSYGPYNEQFF	TGTGCCAGCAGTTACGGCCCCTACAATGAGCAGTTCTTC	-	-	TRBV6-5	TRBJ2-1
CAILPYRAPNYGYTF	TGTGCAATACTACCGTACAGGGCTCCTAACTATGGCTACACCTTC	once	-	TRBV6-5	TRBJ1-2
CASSEQGSPDEKLFF	TGCGCCAGCAGCGAACAGGGAAGTCCCGATGAAAAACTGTTTTTT	-	-	TRBV5-1	TRBJ1-4
CASSFVSYEQYF	TGTGCCAGCAGCTTTGTGAGCTACGAGCAGTACTTC	-	-	TRBV7-9	TRBJ2-7
CSVEGPSTDTQYF	TGCAGCGTTGAGGGGCCTAGCACAGATACGCAGTATTTT	-	-	TRBV29-1	TRBJ2-3
CASSPSQGPLYGYTF	TGTGCCAGCAGCCCCTCACAGGGCCCACTCTATGGCTACACCTTC	-	-	TRBV6-5	TRBJ1-2
CASSQDLRSNQPQHF	TGCGCCAGCAGCCAAGATCTACGGAGCAATCAGCCCCAGCATTTT	-	-	TRBV4-3	TRBJ1-5
CASSQDRGNTEAFF	TGCGCCAGCAGCCAGGACAGGGGGAACACTGAAGCTTTCTTT	-	TRBD1	TRBV5-1	TRBJ1-1
CASGGLAGNEQFF	TGTGCCAGCGGGGGACTAGCAGGCAATGAGCAGTTCTTC	-	TRBD2	TRBV2	TRBJ2-1
CASSLQTGDGEQYF	TGTGCCAGCAGCCTTCAGACAGGGGACGGCGAGCAGTACTTC	-	TRBD1	TRBV7-2	TRBJ2-7
CASSLAGDSQAFF	TGTGCCAGCAGTTTAGCCGGGGACAGCCAAGCTTTCTTT	-	TRBD1	TRBV27	TRBJ1-1
CASSYSSGVITDTQYF	TGTGCCAGCAGTTACTCGAGCGGAGTTATCACAGATACGCAGTATTTT	-	-	TRBV6-5	TRBJ2-3
CASRRPGGPNEQFF	TGTGCCAGCCGGCGGCCGGGAGGGCCGAATGAGCAGTTCTTC	-	TRBD2	TRBV28	TRBJ2-1
CASSAASGTTDTQYF	TGTGCCAGCAGTGCCGCTAGCGGGACCACAGATACGCAGTATTTT	-	TRBD2	TRBV2	TRBJ2-3
CASSATGNTEAFF	TGCGCCAGCAGCGCGACAGGGAACACTGAAGCTTTCTTT	-	-	TRBV5-1	TRBJ1-1
CASSLTGKGVSNQPQHF	TGTGCCAGCAGCTTAACAGGAAAGGGGGTGAGCAATCAGCCCCAGCATTTT	-	-	TRBV7-9	TRBJ1-5
CAISITSQGAGGNEQFF	TGTGCCATCAGTATCACCTCCCAGGGGGCAGGGGGCAATGAGCAGTTCTTC	-	TRBD1	TRBV10-3	TRBJ2-1
CASGPGQGRYSNQPQHF	TGTGCCAGCGGACCGGGACAGGGGCGATATAGCAATCAGCCCCAGCATTTT	-	TRBD1	TRBV27	TRBJ1-5
CASSSLGTGGDGYTF	TGTGCCAGCAGCTCCTTGGGGACAGGGGGGGATGGCTACACCTTC	-	TRBD1	TRBV7-9	TRBJ1-2
CASSYWGGETQYF	TGTGCCAGCAGTTACTGGGGGGGGGAGACCCAGTACTTC	-	TRBD2	TRBV6-6	TRBJ2-5
CSVFHRDSTISNQPQHF	TGCAGCGTTTTCCACCGGGACAGTACAATTAGCAATCAGCCCCAGCATTTT	once	TRBD1	TRBV29-1	TRBJ1-5
CAISESTFLKIEAFF	TGTGCCATCAGTGAGTCGACTTTCCTCAAGATTGAAGCTTTCTTT	-	-	TRBV10-3	TRBJ1-1
CASSRTGSSYEQYF	TGTGCCAGCAGCCGGACAGGCAGCTCCTACGAGCAGTACTTC	-	TRBD1	TRBV6-5	TRBJ2-7
CASRLEISYGYTF	TGTGCCAGCAGGTTAGAAATTTCCTATGGCTACACCTTC	-	-	TRBV2	TRBJ1-2
CATGGSYRGENYEQYF	TGTGCCACCGGAGGGTCCTACAGGGGGGAAAACTACGAGCAGTACTTC	-	TRBD1	TRBV10-3	TRBJ2-7
CASSQGVQGDGYTF	TGTGCCAGCAGCCAAGGGGTACAGGGGGATGGCTACACCTTC	-	TRBD1	TRBV4-2	TRBJ1-2
CASSVSPNTEAFF	TGTGCCAGCAGTGTGTCTCCGAACACTGAAGCTTTCTTT	few	-	TRBV28	TRBJ1-1
CASSLAATGEETQYF	TGCGCCAGCAGCTTGGCCGCGACAGGCGAAGAGACCCAGTACTTC	-	-	TRBV5-1	TRBJ2-5
CASSLVHVGSGGGGYTF	TGTGCCAGCAGCTTAGTGCACGTTGGGTCGGGGGGAGGAGGCTACACCTTC	-	-	TRBV7-2	TRBJ1-2
CASSIQGGSYEQYF	TGTGCCAGCAGTATCCAGGGGGGCTCCTACGAGCAGTACTTC	-	-	TRBV6-5	TRBJ2-7
CASSQEPQGNTGELFF	TGTGCCAGCAGCCAAGAACCACAGGGTAACACCGGGGAGCTGTTTTTT	-	-	TRBV4-2	TRBJ2-2
CASTPGTSGRALIYNEQFF	TGTGCCAGTACCCCCGGGACTAGCGGGAGGGCCCTCATATACAATGAGCAGTTCTTC	-	TRBD2	TRBV19	TRBJ2-1
CSVEDVRSDTQYF	TGCAGCGTTGAAGATGTGAGGTCGGATACGCAGTATTTT	-	-	TRBV29-1	TRBJ2-3
CASRGGDTIYF	TGTGCCAGCCGCGGGGGGGACACCATATATTTT	once	-	TRBV7-9	TRBJ1-3
CASSPMDRGYTGELFF	TGTGCCAGCTCACCAATGGACAGGGGGTACACCGGGGAGCTGTTTTTT	-	TRBD1	TRBV18	TRBJ2-2
CASSGEADEQYF	TGTGCCAGCAGTGGTGAAGCGGACGAGCAGTACTTC	-	-	TRBV2	TRBJ2-7
CASSPTGGVNYGYTF	TGTGCCAGCAGCCCGACAGGGGGAGTTAACTATGGCTACACCTTC	-	TRBD1	TRBV7-9	TRBJ1-2
CASSASAQLLTGELFF	TGTGCCAGCAGCGCCTCGGCACAGCTACTCACCGGGGAGCTGTTTTTT	-	-	TRBV5-6	TRBJ2-2
CSSSLQQGAYEQYF	TGTTCCAGCAGCTTACAACAGGGGGCGTACGAGCAGTACTTC	-	TRBD1	TRBV7-9	TRBJ2-7
CASSQVPGGGGNTIYF	TGCGCCAGCAGCCAGGTACCAGGGGGAGGCGGAAACACCATATATTTT	few	TRBD1	TRBV4-3	TRBJ1-3
CASSTVTGNTEAFF	TGTGCCAGCAGCACAGTAACAGGTAACACTGAAGCTTTCTTT	once	-	TRBV5-6	TRBJ1-1